The sequence of this T cell receptor beta chain was determined in a study of cytomegalovirus exposure and HLA in healthy donors. Germline CDR1 is SGHTA and CDR2 is FQGNSA. The CDR3 is 15 residues long. The ends were cut back, 5 bases at V and 1 base at J, with 14 bases in the middle. The count of this clone is one. The PCR ran on 60 Vbeta and 13 Jbeta primers. Generated by immunoSEQ multiplex PCR, the TCRdb table keeps only in-frame clones and is missing some. The table records 150,000 to 200,000 clones, about 75% of them present only once. The chain has TRBV7-2 and TRBJ1-2, with D possibly TRBD1 on 5 matching bases. This clonotype originated in a woman aged 40 to 55 in good health and CMV-seropositive. Sequenced sample: PBMCs. DNA for the CDR3: TGTGCCAGCAGCGTGGGGCCGTCCCTTAACTATGGCTACACCTTC. Translation gives CASSVGPSLNYGYTF.